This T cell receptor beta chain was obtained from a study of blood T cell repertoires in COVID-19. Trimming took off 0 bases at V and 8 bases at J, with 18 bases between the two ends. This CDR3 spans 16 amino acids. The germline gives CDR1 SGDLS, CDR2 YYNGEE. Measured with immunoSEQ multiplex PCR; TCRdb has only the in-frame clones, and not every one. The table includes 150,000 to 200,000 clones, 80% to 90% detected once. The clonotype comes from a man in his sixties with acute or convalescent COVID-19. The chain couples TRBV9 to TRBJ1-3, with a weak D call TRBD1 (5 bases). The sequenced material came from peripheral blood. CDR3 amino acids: CASSVGRVGGGDTIYF. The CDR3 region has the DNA TGTGCCAGCAGCGTAGGGAGGGTAGGCGGAGGGGACACCATATATTTT. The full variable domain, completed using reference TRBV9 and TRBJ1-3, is DSGVTQTPKHLITATGQRVTLRCSPRSGDLSVYWYQQSLDQGLQFLIQYYNGEERAKGNILERFSAQQFPDLHSELNLSSLELGDSALYFCASSVGRVGGGDTIYFGEGSWLTVV.